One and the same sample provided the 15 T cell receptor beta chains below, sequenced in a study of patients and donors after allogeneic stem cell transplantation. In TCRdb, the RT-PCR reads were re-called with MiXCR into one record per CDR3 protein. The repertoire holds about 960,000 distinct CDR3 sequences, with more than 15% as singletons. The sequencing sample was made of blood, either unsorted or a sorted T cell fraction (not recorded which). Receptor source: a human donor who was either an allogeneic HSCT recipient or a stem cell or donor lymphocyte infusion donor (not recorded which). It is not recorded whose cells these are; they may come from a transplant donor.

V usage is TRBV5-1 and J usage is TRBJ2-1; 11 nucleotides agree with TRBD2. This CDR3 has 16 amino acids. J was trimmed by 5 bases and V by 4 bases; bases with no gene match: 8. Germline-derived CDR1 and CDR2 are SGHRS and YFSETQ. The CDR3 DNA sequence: TGCGCCAGCAGCACCGGGACTAGCGGACTAAACAATGAGCAGTTCTTC. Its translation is CASSTGTSGLNNEQFF.

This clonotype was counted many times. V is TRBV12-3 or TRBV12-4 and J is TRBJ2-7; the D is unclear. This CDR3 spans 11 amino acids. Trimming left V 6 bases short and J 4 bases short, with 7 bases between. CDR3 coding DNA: TGTGCCAGCAGCCGGAGATACGAGCAGTACTTC. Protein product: CASSRRYEQYF.

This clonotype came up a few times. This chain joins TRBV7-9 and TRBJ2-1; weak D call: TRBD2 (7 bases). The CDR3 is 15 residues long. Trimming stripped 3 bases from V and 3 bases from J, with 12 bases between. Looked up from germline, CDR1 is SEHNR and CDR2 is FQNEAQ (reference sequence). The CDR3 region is CASSFGRGLYNEQFF. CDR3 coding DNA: TGTGCCAGCAGCTTCGGGCGGGGGCTCTACAATGAGCAGTTCTTC. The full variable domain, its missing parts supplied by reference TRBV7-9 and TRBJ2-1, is DTGVSQNPRHKITKRGQNVTFRCDPISEHNRLYWYRQTLGQGPEFLTYFQNEAQLEKSRLLSDRFSAERPKGSFSTLEIQRTEQGDSAMYLCASSFGRGLYNEQFFGPGTRLTVL.

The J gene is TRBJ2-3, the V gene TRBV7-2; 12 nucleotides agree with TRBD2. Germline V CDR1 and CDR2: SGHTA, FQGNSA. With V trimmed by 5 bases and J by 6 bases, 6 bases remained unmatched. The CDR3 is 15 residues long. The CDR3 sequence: CASSRTGTSGDTQYF. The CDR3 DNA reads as TGTGCCAGCAGCCGAACCGGGACTAGCGGGGATACGCAGTATTTT.

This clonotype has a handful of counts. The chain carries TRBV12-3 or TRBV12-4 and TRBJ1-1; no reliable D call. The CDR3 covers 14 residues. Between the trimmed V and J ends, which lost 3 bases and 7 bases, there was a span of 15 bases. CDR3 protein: CASSFYGGKGEAFF. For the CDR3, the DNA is TGTGCCAGCAGTTTTTACGGAGGGAAAGGTGAAGCTTTCTTT.

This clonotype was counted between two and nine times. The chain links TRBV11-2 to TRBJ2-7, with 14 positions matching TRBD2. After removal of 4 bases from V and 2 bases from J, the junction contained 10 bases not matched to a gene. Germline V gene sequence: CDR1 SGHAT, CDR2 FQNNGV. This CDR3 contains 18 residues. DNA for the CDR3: TGTGCCAGCAGCTACGTGACTAGCGGGAGGGTCGCTACCTACGAGCAGTACTTC. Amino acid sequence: CASSYVTSGRVATYEQYF.

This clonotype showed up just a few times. The CDR3 sequence is CATSDFAGRPYEQFF. The CDR3 nucleotides are TGTGCCACCAGTGATTTTGCCGGACGGCCTTATGAGCAGTTCTTC. This chain uses TRBV24-1 with TRBJ2-1; no definite D call. Germline CDR1 and CDR2: KGHDR and SFDVKD. V was cut by 1 base and J by 8 bases, with 14 bases left in between. CDR3 length equals 15 residues.

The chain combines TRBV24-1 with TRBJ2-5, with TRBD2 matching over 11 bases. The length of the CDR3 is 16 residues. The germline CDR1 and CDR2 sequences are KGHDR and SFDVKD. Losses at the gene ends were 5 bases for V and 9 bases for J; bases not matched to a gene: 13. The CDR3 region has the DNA TGTGCCACCAGTGCGGCTAGCGGGGGGACCCCGGAGGCCCAGTACTTC. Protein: CATSAASGGTPEAQYF.

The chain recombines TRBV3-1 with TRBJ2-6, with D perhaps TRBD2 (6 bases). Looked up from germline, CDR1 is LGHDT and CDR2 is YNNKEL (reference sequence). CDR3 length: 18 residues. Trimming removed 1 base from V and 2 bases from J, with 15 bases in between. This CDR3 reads CASSQAPGDRTGANVLTF. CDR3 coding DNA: TGTGCCAGCAGCCAAGCACCGGGGGATAGGACTGGGGCCAACGTCCTGACTTTC. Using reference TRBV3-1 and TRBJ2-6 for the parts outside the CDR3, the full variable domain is DTAVSQTPKYLVTQMGNDKSIKCEQNLGHDTMYWYKQDSKKFLKIMFSYNNKELIINETVPNRFSPKSPDKAHLNLHINSLELGDSAVYFCASSQAPGDRTGANVLTFGAGSRLTVL.

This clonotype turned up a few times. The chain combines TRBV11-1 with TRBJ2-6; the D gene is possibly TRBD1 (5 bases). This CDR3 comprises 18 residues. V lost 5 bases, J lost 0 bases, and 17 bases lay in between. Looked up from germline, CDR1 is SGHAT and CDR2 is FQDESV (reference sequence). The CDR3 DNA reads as TGTGCCAGCAGCATCCCGACAGCTGTAAGCTCTGGGGCCAACGTCCTGACTTTC. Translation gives CASSIPTAVSSGANVLTF.

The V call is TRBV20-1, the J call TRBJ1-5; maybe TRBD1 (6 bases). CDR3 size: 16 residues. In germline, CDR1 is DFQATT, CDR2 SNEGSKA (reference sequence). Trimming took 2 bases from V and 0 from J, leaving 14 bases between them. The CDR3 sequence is CSARPDSVNSNQPQHF. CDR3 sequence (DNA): TGCAGTGCTAGACCGGACAGTGTTAATAGCAATCAGCCCCAGCATTTT.

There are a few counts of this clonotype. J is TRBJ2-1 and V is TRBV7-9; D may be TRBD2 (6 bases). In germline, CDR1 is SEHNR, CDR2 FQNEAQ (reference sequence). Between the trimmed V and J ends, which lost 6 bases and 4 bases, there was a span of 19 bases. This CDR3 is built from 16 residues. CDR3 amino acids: CASRASGTGRYNEQFF. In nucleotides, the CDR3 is TGTGCCAGCAGGGCCTCCGGGACTGGGAGGTACAATGAGCAGTTCTTC.

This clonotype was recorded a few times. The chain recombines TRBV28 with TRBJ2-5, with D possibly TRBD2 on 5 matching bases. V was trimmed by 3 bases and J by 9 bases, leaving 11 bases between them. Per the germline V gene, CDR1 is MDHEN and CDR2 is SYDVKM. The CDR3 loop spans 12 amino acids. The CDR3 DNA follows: TGTGCCAGCAGTTTCGAAGGGCGGGCCCAGTACTTC. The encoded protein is CASSFEGRAQYF. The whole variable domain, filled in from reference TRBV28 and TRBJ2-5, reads DVKVTQSSRYLVKRTGEKVFLECVQDMDHENMFWYRQDPGLGLRLIYFSYDVKMKEKGDIPEGYSVSREKKERFSLILESASTNQTSMYLCASSFEGRAQYFGPGTRLLVL.

Here the CDR3 DNA reads TGCGCCAGCAGCCGATACTTGGGGAGACCTAACACTGAAGCTTTCTTT. It is translated as CASSRYLGRPNTEAFF. The J gene is TRBJ1-1, the V gene TRBV5-1, with no clear D. V gave up 4 bases and J gave up 2 bases, with 18 bases separating them. Germline CDR1 and CDR2: SGHRS and YFSETQ. This CDR3 region has 16 residues.

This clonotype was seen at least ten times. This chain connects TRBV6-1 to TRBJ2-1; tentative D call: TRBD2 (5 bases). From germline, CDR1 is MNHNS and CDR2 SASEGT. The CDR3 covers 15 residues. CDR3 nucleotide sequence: TGTGCGATTAAACCGAGGGCAGACTCCTACAATGAGCAGTTCTTC. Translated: CAIKPRADSYNEQFF.